A single sample is the source of the 10 T cell receptor beta chains below, sequenced in a study of technical replicates of blood from four donors. Produced via immunoSEQ multiplex PCR; TCRdb's table is partial and in-frame only. The sample lists roughly 68,000 clones, almost 95% occurring once. Sequenced: T cells isolated from PBMCs. The receptors were gathered from a human donor in good health.

Here the CDR3 reads CASSPSRSSEQYF. For the CDR3, the DNA is TGTGCCAGCAGCCCCTCGAGGTCCAGCGAGCAGTACTTC. V and J are TRBV27 and TRBJ2-7, with D unresolved. Germline V gives CDR1 MNHEY, CDR2 SMNVEV (reference sequence). Trimming took 6 bases from V and 6 from J, leaving 15 bases between them. The CDR3 runs to 13 residues.

The chain uses TRBV11-2 and TRBJ2-5; maybe TRBD1 (6 bases). V gave up 3 bases and J gave up 2 bases, with 10 bases separating them. The CDR3 has 14 amino acids. CDR1 is SGHAT, CDR2 FQNNGV, per germline. CDR3 DNA sequence: TGTGCCAGCAGCTTCAACAGGGTACAAGAGACCCAGTACTTC. Its translation: CASSFNRVQETQYF.

This clone was detected only once. The chain combines TRBV7-2 with TRBJ2-7; a possible D gene is TRBD2 (6 bases). Between the trimmed V and J ends, which lost 3 bases and 6 bases, there was a span of 18 bases. The CDR3 totals 15 residues. Germline V gives CDR1 SGHTA, CDR2 FQGNSA. The CDR3 DNA is TGTGCCAGCAGCTTTCGGGGGAACAGAGGAAGCGAGCAGTACTTC. Its protein product is CASSFRGNRGSEQYF. The complete variable domain, with remaining parts taken from reference TRBV7-2 and TRBJ2-7, reads GAGVSQSPSNKVTEKGKDVELRCDPISGHTALYWYRQSLGQGLEFLIYFQGNSAPDKSGLPSDRFSAERTGGSVSTLTIQRTQQEDSAVYLCASSFRGNRGSEQYFGPGTRLTVT.

The rearrangement links TRBV14 to TRBJ2-1; 10 bases are shared with TRBD1. The V and J ends lost 0 bases and 0 bases, in that order; junction bases with no gene match: 11. Germline-derived CDR1 and CDR2 are SGHDN and FVKESK. CDR3 length: 20 residues. The CDR3, as DNA: TGTGCCAGCAGCCAAGAATTTGGGACAGGGGTTTTCAGCTCCTACAATGAGCAGTTCTTC. Its translation is CASSQEFGTGVFSSYNEQFF.

The J gene is TRBJ2-1, the V gene TRBV7-9; the match to TRBD2 covers 7 bases. With V trimmed by 2 bases and J by 7 bases, 8 bases remained unmatched. The V gene's germline CDR1 is SEHNR and CDR2 FQNEAQ (reference sequence). The CDR3 runs 15 residues. The DNA of the CDR3 is TGTGCCAGCAGCTTAAGGAGGGAGGGCCCTAATGAGCAGTTCTTC. Protein: CASSLRREGPNEQFF.

The chain is built from TRBV5-1 and TRBJ2-7, with 8 bases identical to TRBD2. With V trimmed by 4 bases and J by 7 bases, 13 bases remained unmatched. The CDR3 consists of 15 residues. CDR1 and CDR2 (germline): SGHRS, YFSETQ. The CDR3 loop is CASSPLAGTRFEQYF. The CDR3 DNA is TGCGCCAGCAGCCCCTTAGCGGGAACAAGGTTTGAGCAGTACTTC.

The rearrangement links TRBV4-2 to TRBJ2-1; the D gene is possibly TRBD2 (5 bases). Trimming took 1 base from V and 8 from J, leaving 12 bases between them. The CDR3 has 14 amino acids. CDR1 is LGHNA and CDR2 is YNFKEQ in the germline V gene. CDR3 in amino acids: CASSQVESGYEQFF. The CDR3, as DNA: TGTGCCAGCAGCCAAGTGGAATCGGGGTATGAGCAGTTCTTC.

The V call is TRBV5-1, the J call TRBJ2-7; the match to TRBD1 covers 8 bases. V trimming: 4 bases; J trimming: 6 bases; junction bases outside the gene matches: 12. CDR3 length equals 15 residues. The V gene's germline CDR1 is SGHRS and CDR2 YFSETQ. The CDR3 here is CASSLSLGQAGEQYF. CDR3 DNA: TGCGCCAGCAGCCTGTCCCTGGGACAGGCGGGCGAGCAGTACTTC.

CDR3 coding DNA: TGTGCCAGCAGCTTTCGGTTCATGGATACGCAGTATTTT. This encodes CASSFRFMDTQYF. V is TRBV5-8 and J is TRBJ2-3; D is unclear. The germline V and J ends were trimmed by 2 bases and 6 bases, with 10 bases remaining between them. Germline assignment: CDR1 SGHTS and CDR2 YDEGEE. This CDR3 region has 13 residues.

The chain carries TRBV11-2 and TRBJ2-7, with TRBD2 matching over 7 bases. The V gene end was trimmed by 1 base and the J gene end by 1 base; junction bases not matched to a gene: 1. CDR3 length: 14 residues. Germline V lookup: CDR1 SGHAT, CDR2 FQNNGV. DNA for the CDR3: TGTGCCAGCAGCTTAGCGGGAGGTTCCTACGAGCAGTACTTC. Residues: CASSLAGGSYEQYF.